This T cell receptor (beta chain) originates from a study of CD8 T cells in Susac syndrome. An input of roughly 0.5 to 1 ug of RNA was subjected to reverse transcription using random hexamers. The immunoSEQ assay covered 54 Vbeta and 13 Jbeta segments for CDR3. MiXCR was run by TCRdb on the immunoSEQ multiplex PCR reads, yielding one entry per CDR3 protein. The sample has some 260,000 distinct CDR3 sequences, 70% to 90% seen once. CD8+ and CD4+ blood T cells underwent TCR beta sequencing. The patients who served as multiple sclerosis controls were treatment-naive and had stable or active relapsing-remitting disease that fulfilled the revised McDonald criteria. Through negative isolation, CD4+ and CD8+ T cells were obtained, while TEMRA cells were enriched using FACS. The CDR3 has 16 residues. Trimming stripped 0 bases from V and 3 bases from J, with 14 bases between. The germline CDR1 and CDR2 sequences are DFQATT and SNEGSKA (reference sequence).

This receptor was taken from a human donor with multiple sclerosis. V and J are TRBV20-1 and TRBJ2-2, with D possibly being TRBD2 (7 bases). The sample taken for sequencing was CD8+ T cells from PBMCs. This CDR3 is CSARDRGARDTGELFF. The CDR3 nucleotides read TGCAGTGCTAGAGATCGGGGGGCGCGGGACACCGGGGAGCTGTTTTTT.